These 15 T cell receptor beta chains share one sample of origin, sequenced in a study of beta chain features in type 1 diabetes. Expressed TCRB transcripts were sequenced after all isolated RNA was converted to cDNA. Some clones are missing from TCRdb's copy, which holds only in-frame ones; the method was immunoSEQ multiplex PCR. The data contain over 300,000 clones, less than 10% of them singletons. The material sequenced was central memory CD4+ T cells from blood. These receptors were collected from a young woman in good health.

The chain carries TRBV15 and TRBJ1-4; tentative D call: TRBD1 (6 bases). Germline V lookup: CDR1 LNHNV, CDR2 YYDKDF (reference sequence). This CDR3 is 14 amino acids long. V was trimmed by 0 bases and J by 8 bases, leaving 10 bases between them. The DNA of the CDR3 is TGTGCCACCAGCAGAGACAGGGGAATAGAAAAACTGTTTTTT. It translates to CATSRDRGIEKLFF.

The table lists this clone with many counts. Other nucleotide sequences from this sample produce the same CDR3. V usage is TRBV7-3 and J usage is TRBJ1-1, with unresolved D. Germline CDR1 reads SGHTA; CDR2 reads FQGTGA. Trimming removed 3 bases at V and 0 bases at J, with 5 bases between. CDR3 length: 13 residues. The CDR3 bases are TGTGCCAGCAGCTTGACGGTGAACACTGAAGCTTTCTTT. Its translation is CASSLTVNTEAFF.

The genes are TRBV5-8 and TRBJ2-2, with 9 bases lining up with TRBD2. V gave up 6 bases and J gave up 8 bases; unmatched junction bases: 17. This CDR3 is 17 amino acids long. In germline, CDR1 is SGHTS, CDR2 YDEGEE. The CDR3 coding sequence is TGTGCCAGCATCCCAAAGTCGCTAGCGGGACTGAGGGGGGAGCTGTTTTTT. Protein product: CASIPKSLAGLRGELFF.

The table lists this clone with a few counts. The chain recombines TRBV14 with TRBJ2-7, with 7 nucleotides matching TRBD1. The CDR3 is 15 amino acids. V was clipped by 4 bases and J by 3 bases; unmatched bases: 9. CDR1 and CDR2 from the germline V gene are SGHDN and FVKESK. CDR3 DNA sequence: TGTGCCAGCAGCCTCCGATCGACAGGGAACTACGAGCAGTACTTC. This encodes CASSLRSTGNYEQYF.

CDR3 sequence: CASSQEGLAGVDTQYF. The CDR3 nucleotides read TGCGCCAGCAGCCAAGAGGGACTAGCGGGAGTTGATACGCAGTATTTT. V gene TRBV4-3 combines with J gene TRBJ2-3, with TRBD2 identical over 14 bases. Per germline, CDR1 LGHNA and CDR2 YSLEER. The CDR3 has 16 amino acids. The junction had 2 bases not matched to a gene; V was cut back by 0 bases and J by 6 bases.

The DNA for the CDR3 is TGTGCCAGCAGCGTAGCTCCTAGTTCATCCTACGAGCAGTACTTC. Its translation is CASSVAPSSSYEQYF. The chain carries TRBV9 and TRBJ2-5; D gene unclear. The J call may be faulty, since TRBJ2-7 better matches the DNA end. This CDR3 region has 15 residues. Germline V gene data show CDR1 as SGDLS and CDR2 as YYNGEE.

This clone was counted at least ten times. CDR3 loop: CASSRHGNEQFF. CDR3 in DNA: TGTGCCAGCAGCCGCCACGGGAATGAGCAGTTCTTC. V usage is TRBV7-2 and J usage is TRBJ2-1; D unresolved. Germline CDR1 and CDR2: SGHTA and FQGNSA. V shed 5 bases and J shed 7 bases, with 9 bases lying between them. This CDR3 region has 12 residues. The variable domain in full, completed from reference TRBV7-2 and TRBJ2-1, reads GAGVSQSPSNKVTEKGKDVELRCDPISGHTALYWYRQSLGQGLEFLIYFQGNSAPDKSGLPSDRFSAERTGGSVSTLTIQRTQQEDSAVYLCASSRHGNEQFFGPGTRLTVL.

The CDR3 loop reads CASSLGSSGSSQETQYF. In DNA, the CDR3 is TGTGCCAGCAGTTTGGGGAGTAGCGGGAGTTCACAAGAGACCCAGTACTTC. This rearrangement joins TRBV9 to TRBJ2-5, with 9 bases that match TRBD2. V trimming: 5 bases; J trimming: 2 bases; junction bases outside the gene matches: 13. Germline V CDR1 and CDR2: SGDLS, YYNGEE. The CDR3 totals 17 residues.

At least ten counts were recorded for this clone. The chain uses TRBV27 and TRBJ2-1, with unresolved D. This CDR3 contains 14 residues. Germline CDR1 is MNHEY and CDR2 is SMNVEV (reference sequence). The germline V and J ends were trimmed by 5 bases and 4 bases, with 12 bases remaining between them. The CDR3 spells CASSPGRIYNEQFF. The CDR3, as DNA: TGTGCCAGCAGTCCAGGACGGATATACAATGAGCAGTTCTTC.

This clone has more than one count but fewer than ten. The chain has TRBV7-9 and TRBJ2-3; D ambiguous. V lost 5 bases to trimming and J lost 2 bases, with 8 bases between them. Germline CDR1 is SEHNR and CDR2 is FQNEAQ (reference sequence). This CDR3 spans 13 amino acids. The CDR3 nucleotides are TGTGCCAGCAGCCGAGGAAACACAGATACGCAGTATTTT. Translating gives CASSRGNTDTQYF.

The genes are TRBV11-2 and TRBJ2-2; TRBD2 aligns across 8 bases. Trimming at V came to 2 bases and at J to 0 bases, leaving 8 bases not matched to a gene. The CDR3 totals 18 residues. From germline, CDR1 is SGHAT and CDR2 FQNNGV. This chain's CDR3 is CASSLPGGRTANTGELFF. The CDR3 DNA reads TGTGCCAGCAGCTTACCTGGCGGGAGGACCGCGAACACCGGGGAGCTGTTTTTT. The full variable domain, completed using reference TRBV11-2 and TRBJ2-2, is EAGVAQSPRYKIIEKRQSVAFWCNPISGHATLYWYQQILGQGPKLLIQFQNNGVVDDSQLPKDRFSAERLKGVDSTLKIQPAKLEDSAVYLCASSLPGGRTANTGELFFGEGSRLTVL.

This rearrangement joins TRBV19 to TRBJ2-1; tentative D call: TRBD2 (6 bases). This CDR3 is built from 15 residues. CDR1 LNHDA and CDR2 SQIVND come from the germline V gene (reference sequence). V was pared by 5 bases and J by 6 bases, with 17 bases between. CDR3 residues: CASSPRRGVANEQFF. For the CDR3, the DNA is TGTGCCAGTAGTCCCCGACGCGGGGTCGCCAATGAGCAGTTCTTC.

V gene TRBV7-2 combines with J gene TRBJ2-7, with TRBD2 matching 9 bases. V was clipped by 0 bases and J by 3 bases; unmatched bases: 9. Germline assignment: CDR1 SGHTA and CDR2 FQGNSA. This CDR3 contains 17 residues. In nucleotides, the CDR3 is TGTGCCAGCAGCTTAGCGTCCGGCGGGAGGGGTTACTACGAGCAGTACTTC. Amino acid sequence: CASSLASGGRGYYEQYF.

This clone has only a few counts. The rearrangement joins TRBV27 to TRBJ2-7; D might be TRBD2 (6 bases). This CDR3 comprises 18 residues. Looked up from germline, CDR1 is MNHEY and CDR2 is SMNVEV (reference sequence). V was clipped by 4 bases and J by 1 base, with 23 bases between them. CDR3 sequence: CASSSKTGLRRMSYEQYF. The CDR3 DNA follows: TGTGCCAGCAGTTCTAAAACGGGACTCCGGAGGATGTCCTACGAGCAGTACTTC.

This sequence joins TRBV10-3 and TRBJ1-2; 8 nucleotides align to TRBD1. The CDR3 has 18 amino acids. In germline, CDR1 is ENHRY, CDR2 SYGVKD. After removal of 0 bases from V and 6 bases from J, the junction contained 15 bases not matched to a gene. CDR3 nucleotides: TGTGCCATCAGTGAGTCGTGGGGTTCTGGGACAGGACTTGATGGCTACACCTTC. Translation gives CAISESWGSGTGLDGYTF.